The rows below give T cell receptor beta chains drawn from one sample of a study of blood T cell repertoires in COVID-19. This table comes from immunoSEQ multiplex PCR, and its TCRdb copy is limited to in-frame clones, with some not included. The sample has around 180,000 clones, approximately 86% seen once; the top ten hold about 9.4%. The sequencing sample was made of peripheral blood. These receptors originate from a woman older than 75 with acute or convalescent COVID-19. Each CDR3 is given with its conserved first and last residue. D genes are given only for firm matches. A clone size is listed for some rows: how often the clone was seen (once, few, many), or a class if it is expanded.

J gene,D gene,clone size,V gene,CDR3 protein,CDR3 DNA
TRBJ2-7,TRBD2,.,TRBV12-3/TRBV12-4,CASSPSGGYEQYF,TGTGCCAGCAGTCCTAGCGGGGGCTACGAGCAGTACTTC
TRBJ1-4,TRBD1,.,TRBV6-5,CASSYYRGIGEKLFF,TGTGCCAGCAGTTATTACAGGGGGATTGGGGAAAAACTGTTTTTT
TRBJ2-1,TRBD2,.,TRBV5-8,CASSWGVRGGPYNEQFF,TGTGCCAGCAGCTGGGGGGTACGGGGGGGCCCGTACAATGAGCAGTTCTTC
TRBJ2-1,.,.,TRBV12-3/TRBV12-4,CASRAGPNNEQFF,TGTGCCAGCAGGGCTGGGCCGAATAATGAGCAGTTCTTC
TRBJ1-2,.,.,TRBV19,CASSISRTRYGYTF,TGTGCCAGTAGTATTAGCAGAACCCGCTATGGCTACACCTTC
TRBJ1-2,.,.,TRBV18,CASSPPTGDYGYTF,TGTGCCAGCTCACCACCGACGGGAGACTATGGCTACACCTTC
TRBJ2-7,.,.,TRBV21-1,CASSSLSDLDRGHEQYF,TGTGCCAGCAGCTCCCTCTCCGACCTGGACAGGGGCCACGAGCAGTACTTC
TRBJ2-1,TRBD2,.,TRBV5-4,CASSLRRGGRGNEQFF,TGTGCCAGCAGCTTGCGGCGGGGGGGCAGGGGCAATGAGCAGTTCTTC
TRBJ2-7,TRBD1,.,TRBV5-1,CASSLAGQVAHEQYF,TGCGCCAGCAGCTTGGCGGGACAGGTCGCGCACGAGCAGTACTTC
TRBJ2-7,TRBD2,.,TRBV14,CASSQALGRGTAVSYEQYF,TGTGCCAGCAGCCAAGCATTAGGGAGGGGTACTGCAGTGTCCTACGAGCAGTACTTC
TRBJ2-7,TRBD2,.,TRBV6-5,CASSYSTSGSNYEQYF,TGTGCCAGCAGTTACTCTACTAGCGGGAGTAACTACGAGCAGTACTTC
TRBJ2-4,.,.,TRBV5-6,CASSLGPRVSKNIQYF,TGTGCCAGCAGCTTAGGGCCCAGGGTGTCCAAAAACATTCAGTACTTC
TRBJ1-2,TRBD1,.,TRBV25-1,CASSESGTARYTF,TGTGCCAGCAGTGAATCCGGGACAGCGCGCTACACCTTC
TRBJ1-2,.,.,TRBV7-9,CASSPSGGYTF,TGTGCCAGCAGCCCGTCCGGGGGCTACACCTTC
TRBJ2-2,TRBD2,.,TRBV4-3,CASSHRLPGLAGGELFF,TGCGCCAGCAGCCACCGGCTACCGGGACTAGCGGGCGGGGAGCTGTTTTTT
TRBJ2-7,.,.,TRBV27,CASTRSAREQYF,TGTGCCAGCACGAGGTCCGCTAGGGAGCAGTACTTC
TRBJ2-6,.,few,TRBV19,CASTYRAGANVLTF,TGTGCCAGTACTTACAGGGCGGGGGCCAACGTCCTGACTTTC
TRBJ1-4,.,.,TRBV15,CATSRDRGLPAKLFF,TGTGCCACCAGCAGAGATCGAGGGTTGCCGGCAAAACTGTTTTTT
TRBJ1-2,.,.,TRBV7-2,CASSPWTVANYGYTF,TGTGCCAGCAGCCCGTGGACAGTCGCTAACTATGGCTACACCTTC
TRBJ2-7,TRBD2,.,TRBV5-1,CASSLGTSGVEQYF,TGCGCCAGCAGCTTGGGGACTAGCGGGGTCGAGCAGTACTTC
TRBJ1-3,.,.,TRBV11-2,CASSYIGNTIYF,TGTGCCAGCAGCTACATAGGAAACACCATATATTTT
TRBJ1-2,.,.,TRBV10-3,CAISESRQNYGYTF,TGTGCCATCAGTGAGTCGAGGCAGAACTATGGCTACACCTTC
TRBJ1-5,TRBD1,.,TRBV7-2,CASSLMRTGGEAQHF,TGTGCCAGCAGCCTGATGCGGACAGGGGGGGAGGCCCAGCATTTT
TRBJ2-1,.,.,TRBV29-1,CSVEDIRAGEQFF,TGCAGCGTTGAAGACATTCGGGCGGGGGAGCAGTTCTTC
TRBJ2-3,TRBD2,.,TRBV10-3,CAISEGGGGVRTDTQYF,TGTGCCATCAGTGAAGGCGGGGGGGGAGTCCGCACAGATACGCAGTATTTT
TRBJ2-7,TRBD1,.,TRBV20-1,CSASLRGNGEQYF,TGCAGTGCTAGTCTCAGGGGGAATGGCGAGCAGTACTTC
TRBJ2-1,TRBD2,.,TRBV7-2,CASSPLAGPSRAFF,TGTGCCAGCAGCCCACTAGCGGGACCCTCCCGGGCGTTCTTC
TRBJ1-6,TRBD1,.,TRBV9,CASSVPGGNSPLHF,TGTGCCAGCAGCGTACCAGGGGGAAATTCACCCCTCCACTTT
TRBJ1-2,.,.,TRBV15,CATSGAPGGLAYGYTF,TGTGCCACCAGCGGCGCCCCCGGCGGGTTGGCCTATGGCTACACCTTC
TRBJ2-6,TRBD1,.,TRBV27,CASSLTGTGTGVSGANVLTF,TGTGCCAGCAGTTTAACGGGGACAGGCACCGGGGTCTCTGGGGCCAACGTCCTGACTTTC
TRBJ1-1,TRBD1,.,TRBV18,CASQGQMNTEAFF,TGTGCCAGCCAGGGACAGATGAACACTGAAGCTTTCTTT
TRBJ2-5,TRBD1,.,TRBV7-6,CASSPTGEETQYF,TGTGCCAGCAGCCCGACAGGGGAAGAGACCCAGTACTTC
TRBJ2-3,TRBD2,.,TRBV3-1/TRBV3-2,CASSQGGTSGDTQYF,TGTGCCAGCAGCCAAGGTGGGACTAGCGGAGATACGCAGTATTTT
TRBJ2-7,TRBD2,.,TRBV7-9,CASNVAGKSYEQYF,TGTGCCAGCAATGTAGCGGGAAAGTCCTACGAGCAGTACTTC
TRBJ1-4,.,.,TRBV15,CATRSGVANEKLFF,TGTGCCACCCGCTCAGGGGTGGCTAATGAAAAACTGTTTTTT
TRBJ2-5,.,.,TRBV7-9,CASSLAGAFQETQYF,TGTGCCAGCAGCTTAGCGGGGGCCTTCCAAGAGACCCAGTACTTC
TRBJ2-3,.,.,TRBV9,CASSVQLAASTDTQYF,TGTGCCAGCAGCGTCCAACTAGCAGCTAGCACAGATACGCAGTATTTT
TRBJ1-5,.,.,TRBV19,CASSIGGGAGQPQHF,TGTGCCAGTAGTATCGGGGGGGGCGCGGGTCAGCCCCAGCATTTT